This T cell receptor (beta chain) was sequenced in a study of vaccination effects on CD4 cells after COVID-19 (dated by TCRdb to the early 2020s). About the investigation overall: To identify antigen-specific CD4+ T cell clonotypes by their expansion, the ViraFEST assay first stimulated PBMC with viral peptide pools and then applied TCR sequencing. Across the study, the median time from the second dose to post-vaccine sampling was 72 days (range 14 to 241). Each well held over 1.5 million PBMC cultured in IMDM containing roughly 5.1% human AB serum, 10 IU/ml IL-2 and gentamicin, along with around 11 ug/ml peptides. In both COVID-19 convalescent patients and infection-naive vaccine recipients, the study compared SARS-CoV-2 spike-specific CD4+ TCR repertoires from before mRNA vaccination with those from after it. Altogether, roughly 10 COVID-19 convalescent patients and a few SARS-CoV-2-naive healthy vaccine recipients made up the full study. In the study, cultures from other donors were sequenced using the Oncomine TCR Beta short-read assay on an Illumina iSeq 100. Study-wide conclusions, independent of this receptor: Marked clonal contraction was observed in both infection-induced and vaccine-induced clones at late post-vaccination timepoints, consistent with waning T cell responses. In healthy vaccine recipients, vaccine-induced clones were almost all SARS-CoV-2 mono-reactive, with only 1 of 255 cross-reactive with common cold coronaviruses. The study was limited by a small number of convalescent patients and lacked early post-infection timepoints.

After around ten days of culture, CD4+ T cells were isolated with the EasySep CD4+ T cell isolation kit. Each participant received two doses of an mRNA SARS-CoV-2 vaccine, either BNT162b2 or mRNA-1273. None of the healthy vaccine recipients had a prior SARS-CoV-2 infection, which was confirmed by nucleocapsid antibody tests that came back negative both before and after vaccination. On days 3 and 7, half of the culture medium was replaced with fresh IL-2-containing medium. Unless otherwise noted, each peptide stimulation condition was cultured in triplicate wells. PBMC were separated from whole blood using Ficoll-Paque Plus gradient centrifugation and were then either cryopreserved at -140C or used fresh. The QIAamp micro DNA kit was used to extract genomic DNA from the cultured CD4+ T cells. Receptors were amplified or captured by the immunoSEQ multiplex PCR assay. TCR beta CDR3 sequencing was performed on DNA from the cultured, isolated CD4+ T cells. The published analysis was carried out like this. Non-productive TCR sequences were discarded, and reads were trimmed to the CDR3 region, with only CDR3s of 7 or more amino acids retained. Antigen-specific clonotypes were identified using the MANAFEST web app by comparison of expansion in peptide wells against reference cultures. To be called positive, a clone needed expansion at FDR<0.05 compared with the reference and with all other wells, an odds ratio greater than 5, and a frequency greater than 0.1% in two replicate wells. A clonotype was defined as cross-reactive if the clonotype was significantly expanded both in SARS-CoV-2 spike wells and in at least one common cold coronavirus spike condition. Using the stringdist R package, CDR3 similarity was measured by Levenshtein distance, and unrooted trees were constructed with ape in R 3.6.1. Sourced from immuneACCESS, this table was stored by TCRdb with only in-frame sequences that have V and J called. A share of the clones is absent; for the studies checked, an unresolved V gene accounts for under half, and the remainder has no known explanation. V and J calls and clone size are as listed in that table; D and trimming were resolved from the DNA. The sample yields around 50,000 clones; around 70% were counted once. Around 6.3% of the sample is in the top ten clones.

About this clone: Its antigen specificity is not known. No base-level quality is on record; no much larger clone is a single base apart.

This clonotype was sampled from a human donor who received a COVID-19 vaccine. Sequencing was performed on CD4+ T cells from PBMCs cultured without peptide, taken after COVID-19 vaccination.

DNA sequence: TGTGCCAGCAGCGTGGACAGGGGGAAAAACATTCAGTACTTC. The translation is CASSVDRGKNIQYF. The V and J segments used are TRBV3-1 (or the pseudogene TRBV3-2) and TRBJ2-4, and 10 bases in between align with TRBD1. For this chain, trimming is 5 bases at the V end and 4 bases at the J end, and the number of junction bases without a gene match is 2. Including cysteine and phenylalanine, the CDR3 has 14 amino acids. The kept DNA is CDR3 alone, 42 bases in frame from the first base. Reading the germline V gene (reference sequence) gives CDR1 LGHDT and CDR2 YNNKEL.